This T cell receptor (beta chain) was profiled in a study of human T cells and chemical hapten exposure. Study-level results: Expanded TCRs showed more large CDR3 clusters than pre-sensitization or healthy control sets. Given that the donors had alopecia, their immune response may differ from that seen in healthy people.

This clonotype was seen only a few times. Its antigen is undetermined. Time point given: pre-sensitization, week 0. Treatment given: therapeutic diphenylcyclopropenone sensitization with weekly scalp DPC. TCRdb independently ran MiXCR on the RACE reads; one entry per CDR3 protein. In the table there are around 330,000 distinct CDR3 sequences, around 5.5% of which are singletons. Sequencing was performed on whole blood, taken in connection with sensitization to the hapten diphenylcyclopropenone (DPC). This receptor was taken from a woman aged 18-35 years with alopecia areata. Some clones in this sample may be carry-over from other donors' samples.

The CDR3 DNA follows: TGCGCTGGAGGGGATGAGACCCAGTACTTC. It codes for CAGGDETQYF. The rearrangement links TRBV20-1 to TRBJ2-5, with a weak D call TRBD2 (6 bases). CDR1 is DFQATT, CDR2 SNEGSKA, per germline (reference sequence). This CDR3 contains 10 residues.